The next 8 T cell receptor beta chains were all read from a single sample in a study of blood T cell repertoires in COVID-19. Only in-frame clones appear in the TCRdb table, and some are missing; sequencing was by immunoSEQ multiplex PCR. The table lists around 100,000 clones, about 88% of them singletons, with 2.1% in the top ten. The material sequenced was peripheral blood. The receptors here all came from a human donor in a cohort sampled during active COVID-19.

As regards this clone: Other DNA variants within this sample encode the same CDR3. The rearrangement uses TRBV3-1 (or the pseudogene TRBV3-2) and TRBJ2-6; D gene uncertain. Germline CDR1 LGHDT, CDR2 YNNKEL (reference sequence). Between the trimmed V and J ends, which lost 1 base and 1 base, there was a span of 5 bases. The CDR3 sequence is 15 residues long. CDR3 DNA: TGTGCCAGCAGCCAAGTCCGGTCTGGGGCCAACGTCCTGACTTTC. This encodes CASSQVRSGANVLTF.

This chain uses TRBV7-2 with TRBJ2-2; 10 nucleotides agree with TRBD1. This CDR3 contains 16 residues. The V gene's germline CDR1 is SGHTA and CDR2 FQGNSA. Germline trimming cut 6 bases from V and 4 bases from J; bases unmatched to any gene: 8. CDR3 in amino acids: CASSSPGTGVTGELFF. Written as DNA, the CDR3 is TGTGCCAGCAGTTCACCCGGGACAGGGGTCACCGGGGAGCTGTTTTTT.

The chain joins TRBV6-4 to TRBJ2-3; a possible D gene is TRBD1 (6 bases). Looked up from germline, CDR1 is MRHNA and CDR2 is SNTAGT. The V and J ends lost 8 bases and 6 bases respectively, with 15 bases between them. CDR3 length: 13 amino acids. DNA of the CDR3: TGTGCCAGCTCTCAGATCCAGGGGGATACGCAGTATTTT. It encodes CASSQIQGDTQYF.

Regarding this clone: This sample includes further DNA sequences coding for the same CDR3. The chain recombines TRBV28 with TRBJ1-1; the match to TRBD1 covers 7 bases. CDR1 MDHEN and CDR2 SYDVKM come from the germline V gene. With 1 base clipped from V and 5 bases from J, the junction kept 1 base outside the gene matches. The CDR3 is 13 residues long. This chain's CDR3 is CASSLLGQTEAFF. For the CDR3, the DNA is TGTGCCAGCAGTTTATTGGGACAGACTGAAGCTTTCTTT.

The chain has TRBV6-5 and TRBJ2-1, with D hard to call. V lost 6 bases to trimming and J lost 0 bases, with 12 bases between them. The CDR3 has 15 amino acids. Germline V lookup: CDR1 MNHEY, CDR2 SVGAGI. Written as DNA, the CDR3 is TGTGCCAGCAGCCTAACAGCTCACTCCTACAATGAGCAGTTCTTC. This encodes CASSLTAHSYNEQFF.

CDR3 bases: TGTGCCAGCAGTTACTCCCGGGGTAGACCCCTCCACTTT. Translation gives CASSYSRGRPLHF. This chain connects TRBV6-5 to TRBJ1-6; no definite D call. Germline lookup yields CDR1 MNHEY and CDR2 SVGAGI. Trimming removed 0 bases from V and 12 bases from J, with 9 bases in between. This CDR3 comprises 13 residues.

V and J are TRBV9 and TRBJ2-1, with 9 positions matching TRBD2. The V and J ends lost 1 base and 9 bases, in that order; junction bases with no gene match: 11. The CDR3 consists of 16 residues. Looked up from germline, CDR1 is SGDLS and CDR2 is YYNGEE. CDR3 coding DNA: TGTGCCAGCAGCGTATCGGGCGGGGGGGCCCTTCGTGAGCAGTTCTTC. It is translated as CASSVSGGGALREQFF.

This chain connects TRBV7-2 to TRBJ2-2; 10 nucleotides align to TRBD2. The CDR3 totals 15 residues. Trimming took 2 bases from V and 7 from J; bases not matched to a gene: 4. CDR1 and CDR2 (germline): SGHTA, FQGNSA. The CDR3 bases are TGTGCCAGCAGCTTAAGAGCGGGAGGGTACGGGGAGCTGTTTTTT. Protein: CASSLRAGGYGELFF. The whole variable domain, remainder taken from reference TRBV7-2 and TRBJ2-2, is GAGVSQSPSNKVTEKGKDVELRCDPISGHTALYWYRQSLGQGLEFLIYFQGNSAPDKSGLPSDRFSAERTGGSVSTLTIQRTQQEDSAVYLCASSLRAGGYGELFFGEGSRLTVL.